This T cell receptor beta chain is from a study of technical replicates of blood from a few donors. TCRdb's copy holds only in-frame clones and misses some; the assay was immunoSEQ multiplex PCR. This sample has about 73,000 clones, with roughly 93% found just once. Germline values: CDR1 MDHEN, CDR2 SYDVKM. CDR3 length equals 12 residues. Trimming removed 5 bases at V and 8 bases at J, with 12 bases between. The receptor comes from a human donor in good health. The V and J genes are TRBV28 and TRBJ1-2; the D gene is possibly TRBD1 (6 bases). Sequenced sample: T cells isolated from PBMCs. The CDR3: CASSPSDRGYTF. The CDR3, as DNA: TGTGCCAGCAGTCCCTCCGACAGGGGCTACACCTTC.